What follows are 18 T cell receptor beta chains derived from one specimen sequenced in a study of HIV-infected patients and healthy controls. Each CDR3 protein is one row after TCRdb ran MiXCR on the 5' RACE reads. In the table there are about 67,000 distinct CDR3 sequences, around 17% of which are singletons. Sequencing was carried out using CD4+ T cells from blood. The receptor source for this set is a human donor in good health.

There are many counts of this clonotype. This chain joins TRBV18 and TRBJ1-5; no reliable D call. CDR1 KGHSH and CDR2 LQKENI come from the germline V gene. V dropped 1 base and J dropped 0 bases, with 10 bases sitting between them. The CDR3 has 16 residues. This chain's CDR3 is CASSPLAGHSNQPQHF. The CDR3 DNA reads as TGTGCCAGCTCACCACTGGCAGGCCATAGCAATCAGCCCCAGCATTTT.

The V gene is TRBV5-1, the J gene TRBJ2-7; D gene uncertain. In germline, CDR1 is SGHRS, CDR2 YFSETQ. Trimming pared 2 bases from V and 6 bases from J, leaving 15 bases between. The length of the CDR3 is 14 residues. CDR3 protein: CASSFWTDSAEQYF. CDR3 sequence (DNA): TGCGCCAGCAGCTTTTGGACGGATTCCGCCGAGCAGTACTTC.

The CDR3 sequence is CSARSPGTSGSADTQYF. CDR3 nucleotide sequence: TGCAGTGCTAGATCCCCCGGGACTAGCGGGAGTGCAGATACGCAGTATTTT. This rearrangement joins TRBV20-1 to TRBJ2-3; 14 nucleotides match TRBD2. CDR3 length: 17 residues. V shed 2 bases and J 4 bases; nucleotides not matched to a gene: 8. Germline V gene data show CDR1 as DFQATT and CDR2 as SNEGSKA (reference sequence).

The V call is TRBV20-1, the J call TRBJ1-4, with TRBD1 as a possible D gene (6 bases). The CDR3 loop spans 14 amino acids. V shed 6 bases and J shed 7 bases, with 18 bases lying between them. Germline V lookup: CDR1 DFQATT, CDR2 SNEGSKA (reference sequence). CDR3 nucleotides: TGCAGTGCGAGGGGGGGGATAGGAAGTGAAAAACTGTTTTTT. Amino acids: CSARGGIGSEKLFF.

This clonotype was seen repeatedly, ten times or more. This chain links TRBV12-3 or TRBV12-4 with TRBJ2-5; TRBD2 is a possible D gene (6 bases). The V and J ends lost 6 bases and 2 bases respectively, with 13 bases between them. The CDR3 runs to 14 residues. The CDR3 sequence is CASRPPGTQETQYF. The CDR3 DNA sequence: TGTGCCAGCAGACCCCCCGGGACTCAAGAGACCCAGTACTTC.

Points on this clonotype: A much bigger clone sits one base away, suggesting this may be a read error. The chain links TRBV7-2 to TRBJ2-1, with a possible D match to TRBD1 (7 bases). CDR3 length: 16 residues. CDR1 is SGHTA, CDR2 FQGNSA, per germline. DNA of the CDR3: TGTGCCAGCAGCCCCAGGGGACTCCCAGGGGGGAATGAGCAGTCCTTC. The encoded protein is CASSPRGLPGGNEQSF.

This clonotype was picked up a small number of times. The chain has TRBV7-8 and TRBJ2-1; 7 bases match TRBD2. After removal of 5 bases from V and 3 bases from J, the junction contained 7 bases not matched to a gene. The CDR3 totals 15 residues. Germline assignment: CDR1 SGHVS and CDR2 FQNEAQ. The CDR3 loop reads CASSPPGLLYNEQFF. In nucleotides, the CDR3 is TGTGCCAGCAGCCCACCGGGACTACTCTACAATGAGCAGTTCTTC. Based on the CDR3 plus reference TRBV7-8 and TRBJ2-1, the full variable domain is GAGVSQSPRYKVAKRGQDVALRCDPISGHVSLFWYQQALGQGPEFLTYFQNEAQLDKSGLPSDRFFAERPEGSVSTLKIQRTQQEDSAVYLCASSPPGLLYNEQFFGPGTRLTVL.

This clonotype has at least ten counts. CDR3 nucleotide sequence: TGTGCCAGCAGGGAGTCCTACGAGCAGTACTTC. Its protein product is CASRESYEQYF. This chain connects TRBV2 to TRBJ2-7; D remains unclear. V lost 6 bases and J lost 1, with 4 bases in between. CDR1 SNHLY and CDR2 FYNNEI come from the germline V gene. The CDR3 totals 11 residues.

This clonotype has only a few counts. The chain employs TRBV6-2 or TRBV6-3 and TRBJ1-5, with unresolved D. The germline V gene has CDR1 MNHEY and CDR2 SVGEGT. Trimming shortened V by 5 bases and J by 2 bases, and 7 bases separated the two germline ends. This CDR3 region has 13 residues. In nucleotides, the CDR3 is TGTGCCAGCAGTGTAGAAGGCAATCAGCCCCAGCATTTT. This sequence encodes CASSVEGNQPQHF.

In this sample, this clonotype turned up many times. The chain recombines TRBV5-1 with TRBJ1-1; 7 bases are a match to TRBD1. This CDR3 region has 15 residues. CDR1 is SGHRS, CDR2 YFSETQ, per germline. Trimming removed 3 bases from V and 0 bases from J; junction bases left unmatched: 5. For the CDR3, the DNA is TGCGCCAGCAGCTCTAGGACAGGAATGAACACTGAAGCTTTCTTT. It specifies CASSSRTGMNTEAFF.

This clonotype appeared a few times. This chain connects TRBV7-2 to TRBJ2-3; 9 nucleotides match TRBD2. The CDR3 covers 16 residues. V dropped 0 bases and J dropped 1; count of bases not matched to a gene: 2. CDR1 and CDR2 from the germline V gene are SGHTA and FQGNSA. In DNA, the CDR3 is TGTGCCAGCAGCTTAGCGCCTAGCGGGGGCACAGATACGCAGTATTTT. It encodes CASSLAPSGGTDTQYF.

The chain recombines TRBV18 with TRBJ1-1, with D uncertain. Looked up from germline, CDR1 is KGHSH and CDR2 is LQKENI. CDR3 length: 12 residues. Trimming removed 5 bases from V and 7 bases from J, with 11 bases in between. The CDR3: CASSGEIGEAFF. The CDR3 DNA is TGTGCCAGCTCAGGGGAGATAGGTGAAGCTTTCTTT.

In this sample, this clonotype turned up a few times. V and J are TRBV7-2 and TRBJ1-1, with a tentative D call TRBD1 (6 bases). The CDR3 length is 17 residues. Trimming cost V 5 bases and J 1 base, with 20 bases left between them. CDR1 is SGHTA, CDR2 FQGNSA, per germline. CDR3 sequence (DNA): TGTGCCAGCAGCGGTCCCGGTCCGGGGGCCCAGAACACTGAAGCTTTCTTT. Amino acids: CASSGPGPGAQNTEAFF.

This clonotype was observed a few times. The chain uses TRBV6-2 or TRBV6-3 and TRBJ1-1; the D gene is possibly TRBD1 (5 bases). Trimming shortened V by 8 bases and J by 1 base, and 29 bases separated the two germline ends. The CDR3 is 19 amino acids. Germline assignment: CDR1 MNHEY and CDR2 SVGEGT. CDR3 sequence: CASFPGTDPIIRRNTEAFF. In DNA, the CDR3 is TGTGCCAGCTTCCCGGGGACCGACCCAATAATTCGAAGGAACACTGAAGCTTTCTTT.

This clonotype occurred a few times. V is TRBV7-9 and J is TRBJ2-7; D perhaps matches TRBD1 (7 bases). CDR1 and CDR2 (germline): SEHNR, FQNEAQ (reference sequence). The CDR3 has 15 amino acids. Trimming removed 3 bases from V and 4 bases from J, with 16 bases in between. CDR3 protein: CASSLISTGRYEQYF. The CDR3 DNA follows: TGTGCCAGCAGCTTGATTTCGACAGGGAGGTACGAGCAGTACTTC.

This clonotype was detected a few times. The DNA for the CDR3 is TGTGCCAGCAGCTTACCTCTCGGTACGCAGTATTTT. Translation gives CASSLPLGTQYF. The chain is built from TRBV7-3 and TRBJ2-3; no definite D call. The CDR3 runs 12 residues. V lost 2 bases to trimming and J lost 8 bases, with 8 bases between them. Per germline, CDR1 SGHTA and CDR2 FQGTGA.

The chain carries TRBV4-3 and TRBJ2-7; TRBD1 might be the D (5 bases). Trimming left V 4 bases short and J 1 base short, with 14 bases between. The germline V gene encodes CDR1 LGHNA and CDR2 YSLEER. CDR3 length: 15 amino acids. The DNA of the CDR3 is TGCGCCAGCAGCCCAGGTCCAAGGGGATCCTACGAGCAGTACTTC. Residues: CASSPGPRGSYEQYF.

The sample holds a few counts of this clonotype. The chain combines TRBV2 with TRBJ2-1, with 10 nucleotides matching TRBD1. J gave up 6 bases and V 6 bases, and 11 bases lay outside the gene matches. CDR1 and CDR2 (germline): SNHLY, FYNNEI. This CDR3 spans 16 amino acids. The CDR3 DNA sequence: TGTGCCAGCAGACGAGAGTCCGGGACAGGGGCCAATGAGCAGTTCTTC. Translated, it gives CASRRESGTGANEQFF.